What follows are 18 T cell receptor beta chains derived from one specimen sequenced in a study of identical twins. TCRdb analysed the 5' RACE reads with MiXCR anew, one entry per CDR3 protein. The sample includes approximately 690,000 distinct CDR3 sequences, over 5% of them seen just once. Sequenced: naive T cells sorted from blood. Every receptor here comes from a man younger than 35 in good health.

This chain joins TRBV11-2 and TRBJ2-3; D is unclear. The CDR3 runs to 15 residues. Germline V gives CDR1 SGHAT, CDR2 FQNNGV. V lost 7 bases and J lost 1, with 15 bases in between. In DNA form, the CDR3 reads TGTGCCAGCATTCCCGCAAGCCTCGGCACAGATACGCAGTATTTT. Translated, it gives CASIPASLGTDTQYF.

There are a few counts of this clonotype. The chain joins TRBV12-3 or TRBV12-4 to TRBJ1-5; D gene ambiguous. The V end was cut by 7 bases, the J end by 0 bases, with 10 bases between. This CDR3 comprises 14 residues. This CDR3 reads CASNWAYSNQPQHF. For the CDR3, the DNA is TGTGCCAGCAATTGGGCCTATAGCAATCAGCCCCAGCATTTT.

This clonotype was counted many times. This chain uses TRBV18 with TRBJ2-3, with a tentative D call TRBD1 (6 bases). CDR1 and CDR2 from the germline V gene are KGHSH and LQKENI. V lost 6 bases, J lost 11 bases, and 15 bases lay in between. The CDR3 consists of 12 residues. The DNA for the CDR3 is TGTGCCAGCTCGGGGGCCCCCTTGGAGCAGTATTTT. Translation gives CASSGAPLEQYF.

This clonotype was recorded many times. The chain uses TRBV20-1 and TRBJ2-1, with TRBD2 as a possible D gene (6 bases). With 0 bases removed from V and 3 bases from J, the gap between germline ends came to 21 bases. This CDR3 comprises 18 residues. The germline gives CDR1 DFQATT, CDR2 SNEGSKA (reference sequence). This CDR3 reads CSAREFGRSEGIYNEQFF. In DNA, the CDR3 is TGCAGTGCTAGAGAATTCGGGAGATCGGAGGGGATCTACAATGAGCAGTTCTTC.

This clonotype was seen only a few times. The chain has TRBV5-1 and TRBJ1-4; D is uncertain. CDR3 length: 15 amino acids. The V and J ends lost 0 bases and 8 bases respectively, with 14 bases between them. The germline gives CDR1 SGHRS, CDR2 YFSETQ. The CDR3 reads CASSLGPPGDEKLFF. The CDR3 nucleotides are TGCGCCAGCAGCTTGGGCCCCCCCGGAGACGAAAAACTGTTTTTT.

V and J are TRBV2 and TRBJ1-5; unclear D gene. Germline values: CDR1 SNHLY, CDR2 FYNNEI. Deletions cut 2 bases from V and 4 bases from J, with 9 bases between. The CDR3 loop spans 14 amino acids. CDR3: CASSELAVNQPQHF. CDR3 sequence (DNA): TGTGCCAGCAGTGAATTGGCGGTGAATCAGCCCCAGCATTTT.

This clonotype was observed many times. The genes are TRBV6-5 and TRBJ2-7; no definite D call. The CDR3 loop spans 12 amino acids. The germline V and J ends were trimmed by 6 bases and 3 bases, with 9 bases remaining between them. Germline CDR1 reads MNHEY; CDR2 reads SVGAGI. The CDR3 nucleotides are TGTGCCAGCAGGAAGGTAAACTACGAGCAGTACTTC. This gives the protein CASRKVNYEQYF.

The chain joins TRBV3-1 to TRBJ2-1, with D unresolved. This CDR3 has 13 amino acids. The V gene's germline CDR1 is LGHDT and CDR2 YNNKEL (reference sequence). The V end lost 0 bases, the J end lost 9 bases, and 9 bases lay between the germline ends. The CDR3 region has the DNA TGTGCCAGCAGCCAAGACGGGTACGGTGAGCAGTTCTTC. Its protein product is CASSQDGYGEQFF.

The sample holds many counts of this clonotype. CDR3 DNA: TGTGCCAGCAGACACCGGACAGGGTTCTACTCTGGGGCCAACGTCCTGACTTTC. It specifies CASRHRTGFYSGANVLTF. This sequence joins TRBV6-1 and TRBJ2-6; 8 bases are a match to TRBD1. Per germline, CDR1 MNHNS and CDR2 SASEGT. This CDR3 has 18 residues. The V gene end was trimmed by 6 bases and the J gene end by 0 bases; junction bases not matched to a gene: 10.

This clonotype came up many times. The chain combines TRBV20-1 with TRBJ2-1; D not certain. Looked up from germline, CDR1 is DFQATT and CDR2 is SNEGSKA (reference sequence). The CDR3 consists of 11 residues. Trimming took off 2 bases at V and 10 bases at J, with 9 bases between the two ends. Here the CDR3 DNA reads TGCAGTGCTAGAACCCTCGGGGAGCAGTTCTTC. It encodes CSARTLGEQFF.

The genes are TRBV20-1 and TRBJ2-5; 13 bases map to TRBD2. V trimming: 5 bases; J trimming: 5 bases; junction bases outside the gene matches: 20. CDR3 length equals 19 residues. Germline V gene sequence: CDR1 DFQATT, CDR2 SNEGSKA (reference sequence). This CDR3 is CSAQGQGRTSGRARETQYF. Here the CDR3 DNA reads TGCAGTGCTCAGGGACAGGGCCGAACTAGCGGGAGGGCCCGGGAGACCCAGTACTTC.

This clonotype has a handful of counts. The genes are TRBV12-3 or TRBV12-4 and TRBJ2-7; 8 positions agree with TRBD2. J lost 2 bases, V lost 3 bases, and 9 bases had no gene match. This CDR3 region has 16 residues. The CDR3 sequence is CASSLGPGAGAYEQYF. The CDR3 DNA sequence: TGTGCCAGCAGTTTGGGCCCTGGAGCGGGAGCCTACGAGCAGTACTTC.

J is TRBJ2-2 and V is TRBV7-3; 8 bases fit TRBD1. Germline V CDR1 and CDR2: SGHTA, FQGTGA. There are 16 residues in the CDR3. Germline trimming cut 2 bases from V and 6 bases from J; bases unmatched to any gene: 8. The chain's CDR3 is CASSLLGQVGAGELFF. CDR3 DNA sequence: TGTGCCAGCAGCTTATTGGGACAGGTCGGGGCCGGGGAGCTGTTTTTT.

This chain connects TRBV6-1 to TRBJ2-7; 9 bases match TRBD1. The length of the CDR3 is 13 residues. Germline V gives CDR1 MNHNS, CDR2 SASEGT. V was pared by 6 bases and J by 6 bases, with 6 bases of the junction left unmatched. The CDR3 is CASRTGGVGEQYV. CDR3 DNA sequence: TGTGCCAGCAGGACAGGGGGGGTTGGCGAGCAGTACGTC.

This clonotype was recorded many times. The chain recombines TRBV7-9 with TRBJ2-1; 7 bases agree with TRBD2. Looked up from germline, CDR1 is SEHNR and CDR2 is FQNEAQ (reference sequence). With 0 bases clipped from V and 2 bases from J, the junction kept 4 bases outside the gene matches. This CDR3 comprises 16 residues. Here the CDR3 reads CASSLAAGRTYNEQFF. CDR3 coding DNA: TGTGCCAGCAGCTTAGCGGCCGGGAGGACCTACAATGAGCAGTTCTTC.

This clonotype turned up a few times. CDR3: CASSRSGTDSYNEQFF. The CDR3 coding sequence is TGTGCCAGCAGCCGTTCCGGGACAGATAGCTACAATGAGCAGTTCTTC. The rearrangement joins TRBV7-7 to TRBJ2-1, with 7 nucleotides matching TRBD1. V trimming: 5 bases; J trimming: 3 bases; junction bases outside the gene matches: 10. Germline values: CDR1 SSHAT, CDR2 FNYEAQ (reference sequence). The CDR3 sequence is 16 residues long.

This clonotype was counted many times. The rearrangement links TRBV7-8 to TRBJ1-2, with D hard to call. V dropped 3 bases and J dropped 2 bases, with 16 bases sitting between them. The germline V gene has CDR1 SGHVS and CDR2 FQNEAQ. The CDR3 sequence is 16 residues long. The CDR3 is CASSFDRAGVNYGYTF. The CDR3 DNA reads as TGTGCCAGCAGCTTCGATCGGGCTGGGGTGAACTATGGCTACACCTTC.

Of note for this clonotype: The junction does not match germline at one end; this may be a read error. V gene TRBV7-9 combines with J gene TRBJ2-7; D gene unclear. The CDR3 covers 13 residues. Germline V gives CDR1 SEHNR, CDR2 FQNEAQ (reference sequence). Here the CDR3 reads CAISPKDNYEQYF. CDR3 bases: TGTGCCATCAGCCCAAAGGATAATTACGAGCAGTACTTC.